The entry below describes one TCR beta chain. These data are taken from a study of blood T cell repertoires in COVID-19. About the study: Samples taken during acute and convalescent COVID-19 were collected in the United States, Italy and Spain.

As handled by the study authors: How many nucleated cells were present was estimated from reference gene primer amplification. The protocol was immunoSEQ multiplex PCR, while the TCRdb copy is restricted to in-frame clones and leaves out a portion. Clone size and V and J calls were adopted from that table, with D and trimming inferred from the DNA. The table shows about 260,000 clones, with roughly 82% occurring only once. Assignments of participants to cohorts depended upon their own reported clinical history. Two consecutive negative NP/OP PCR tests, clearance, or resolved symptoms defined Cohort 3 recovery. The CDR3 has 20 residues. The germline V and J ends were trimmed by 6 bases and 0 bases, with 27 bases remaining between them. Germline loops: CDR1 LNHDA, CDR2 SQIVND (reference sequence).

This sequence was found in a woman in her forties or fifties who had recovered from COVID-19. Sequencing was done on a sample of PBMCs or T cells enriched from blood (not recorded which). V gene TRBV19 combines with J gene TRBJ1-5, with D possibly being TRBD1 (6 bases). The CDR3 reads CASSRRNTGQILYSNQPQHF. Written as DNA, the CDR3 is TGTGCCAGTAGCAGGAGAAACACGGGACAAATACTGTATAGCAATCAGCCCCAGCATTTT.